This TCR beta chain was identified in a study of graft-versus-host responses after intestinal transplantation. This clone was observed a single time. Its target is not known. Sequenced by immunoSEQ multiplex PCR; TCRdb stores in-frame clones only, minus some. The sample lists about 71,000 clones; 90% were seen once. The CDR3 consists of 12 residues. Germline values: CDR1 SGHTS, CDR2 YDEGEE. V trimming: 4 bases; J trimming: 6 bases; junction bases outside the gene matches: 4. This receptor was identified in a human donor who received an intestinal transplant. This specimen consisted of unstimulated CD8+ T cells sorted from spleen or lymph node cells, obtained before intestinal transplant. The genes are TRBV5-8 and TRBJ2-7; TRBD1 matches at 7 bases. The CDR3 DNA reads TGTGCCAGCAGCGATACAGGGGTCGAGCAGTACTTC. The encoded protein is CASSDTGVEQYF.